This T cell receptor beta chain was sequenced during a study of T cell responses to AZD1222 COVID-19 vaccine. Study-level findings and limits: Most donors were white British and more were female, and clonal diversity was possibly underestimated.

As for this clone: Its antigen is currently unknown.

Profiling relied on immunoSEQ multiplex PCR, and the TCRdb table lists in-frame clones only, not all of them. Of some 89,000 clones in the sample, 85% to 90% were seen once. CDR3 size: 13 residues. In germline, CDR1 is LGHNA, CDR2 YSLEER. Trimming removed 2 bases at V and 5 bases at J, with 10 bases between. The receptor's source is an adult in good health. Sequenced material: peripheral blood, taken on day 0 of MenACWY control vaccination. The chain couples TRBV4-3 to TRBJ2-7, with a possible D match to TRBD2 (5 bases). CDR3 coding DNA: TGCGCCAGCAGCCAACAAATACTAGACGAGCAGTACTTC. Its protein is CASSQQILDEQYF.